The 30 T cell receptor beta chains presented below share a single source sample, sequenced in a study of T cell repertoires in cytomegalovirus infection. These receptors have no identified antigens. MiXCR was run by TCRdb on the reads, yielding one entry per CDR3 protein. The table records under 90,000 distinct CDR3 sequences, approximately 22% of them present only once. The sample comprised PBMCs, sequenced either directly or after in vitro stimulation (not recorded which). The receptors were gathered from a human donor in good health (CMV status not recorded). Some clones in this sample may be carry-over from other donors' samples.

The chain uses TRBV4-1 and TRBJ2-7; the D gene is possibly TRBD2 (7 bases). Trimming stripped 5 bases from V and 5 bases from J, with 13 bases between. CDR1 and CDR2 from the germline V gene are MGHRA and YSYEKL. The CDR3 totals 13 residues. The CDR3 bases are TGCGCCAGCAGCGAGGGGGGGGTCGACGAGCAGTACTTC. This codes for CASSEGGVDEQYF.

CDR3 nucleotides: TGTGCCAGCAGTCCTACTCCCGGGACTAGTTGGTACAATGAGCAGTTCTTC. Amino acid sequence: CASSPTPGTSWYNEQFF. The J gene is TRBJ2-1, the V gene TRBV28; 8 bases align to TRBD2. Germline loops: CDR1 MDHEN, CDR2 SYDVKM. The CDR3 is 17 residues long. J lost 4 bases, V lost 5 bases, and 13 bases had no gene match.

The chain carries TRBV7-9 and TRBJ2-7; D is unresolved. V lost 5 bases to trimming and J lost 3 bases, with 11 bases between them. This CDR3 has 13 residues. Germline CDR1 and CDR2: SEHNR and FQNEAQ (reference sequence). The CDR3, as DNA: TGTGCCAGCAGCCTAAACTTGGACTACGAGCAGTACTTC. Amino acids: CASSLNLDYEQYF.

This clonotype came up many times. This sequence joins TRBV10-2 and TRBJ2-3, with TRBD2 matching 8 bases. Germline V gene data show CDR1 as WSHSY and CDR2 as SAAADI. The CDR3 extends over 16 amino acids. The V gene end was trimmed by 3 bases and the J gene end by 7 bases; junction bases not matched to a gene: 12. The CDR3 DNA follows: TGCGCCAGCAGTGACCCGGGACTAGGCGGCCCGAATACGCAGTATTTT. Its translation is CASSDPGLGGPNTQYF.

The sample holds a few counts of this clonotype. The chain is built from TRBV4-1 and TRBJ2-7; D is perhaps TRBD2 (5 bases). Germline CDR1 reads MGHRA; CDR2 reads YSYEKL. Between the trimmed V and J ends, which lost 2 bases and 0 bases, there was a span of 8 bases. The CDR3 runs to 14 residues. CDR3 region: CASSQPGISYEQYF. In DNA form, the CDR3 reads TGCGCCAGCAGCCAACCGGGAATCTCCTACGAGCAGTACTTC.

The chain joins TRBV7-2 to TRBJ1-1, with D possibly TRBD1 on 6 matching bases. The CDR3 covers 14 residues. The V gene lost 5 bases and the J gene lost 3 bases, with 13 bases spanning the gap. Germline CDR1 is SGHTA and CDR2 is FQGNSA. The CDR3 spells CASSLIQGDTEAFF. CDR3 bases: TGTGCCAGCAGCCTGATACAGGGAGACACTGAAGCTTTCTTT.

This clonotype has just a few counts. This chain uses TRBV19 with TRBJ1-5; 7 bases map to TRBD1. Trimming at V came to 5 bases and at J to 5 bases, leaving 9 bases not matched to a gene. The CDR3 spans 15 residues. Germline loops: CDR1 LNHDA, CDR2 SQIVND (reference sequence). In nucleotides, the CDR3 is TGTGCCAGTAGTCCCACAGGGACAGAGCATCAGCCCCAGCATTTT. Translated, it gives CASSPTGTEHQPQHF. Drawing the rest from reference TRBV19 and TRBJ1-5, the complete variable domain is DGGITQSPKYLFRKEGQNVTLSCEQNLNHDAMYWYRQDPGQGLRLIYYSQIVNDFQKGDIAEGYSVSREKKESFPLTVTSAQKNPTAFYLCASSPTGTEHQPQHFGDGTRLSIL.

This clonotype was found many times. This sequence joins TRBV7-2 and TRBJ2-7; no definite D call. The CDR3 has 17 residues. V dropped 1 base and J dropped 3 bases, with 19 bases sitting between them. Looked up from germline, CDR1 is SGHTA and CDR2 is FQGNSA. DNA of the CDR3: TGTGCCAGCAGCTTAGAAGTCGGCAACCCCTTACACTACGAGCAGTACTTC. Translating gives CASSLEVGNPLHYEQYF. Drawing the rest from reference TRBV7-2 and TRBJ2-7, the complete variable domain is GAGVSQSPSNKVTEKGKDVELRCDPISGHTALYWYRQSLGQGLEFLIYFQGNSAPDKSGLPSDRFSAERTGGSVSTLTIQRTQQEDSAVYLCASSLEVGNPLHYEQYFGPGTRLTVT.

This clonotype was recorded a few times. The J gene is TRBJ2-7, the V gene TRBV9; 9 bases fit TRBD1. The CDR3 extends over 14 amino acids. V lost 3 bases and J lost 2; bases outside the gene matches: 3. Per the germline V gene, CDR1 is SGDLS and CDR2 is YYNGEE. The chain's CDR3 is CASSEGDRAYEQYF. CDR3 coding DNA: TGTGCCAGCAGCGAGGGGGACAGGGCCTACGAGCAGTACTTC. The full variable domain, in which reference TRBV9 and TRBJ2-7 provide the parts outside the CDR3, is DSGVTQTPKHLITATGQRVTLRCSPRSGDLSVYWYQQSLDQGLQFLIQYYNGEERAKGNILERFSAQQFPDLHSELNLSSLELGDSALYFCASSEGDRAYEQYFGPGTRLTVT.

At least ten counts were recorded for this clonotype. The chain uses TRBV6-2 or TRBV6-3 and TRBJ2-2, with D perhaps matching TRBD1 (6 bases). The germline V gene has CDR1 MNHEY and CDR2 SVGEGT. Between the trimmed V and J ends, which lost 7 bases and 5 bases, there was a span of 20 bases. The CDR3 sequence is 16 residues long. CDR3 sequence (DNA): TGTGCCAGCAAGTACAGGGTCCGAAGTGGGACCGGGGAGCTGTTTTTT. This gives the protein CASKYRVRSGTGELFF.

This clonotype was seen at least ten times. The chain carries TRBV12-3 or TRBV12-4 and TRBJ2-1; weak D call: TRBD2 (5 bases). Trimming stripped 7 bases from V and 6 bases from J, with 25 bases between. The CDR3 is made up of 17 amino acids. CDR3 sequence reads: CASTSRRGQPRLNEQFF. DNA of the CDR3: TGTGCCAGCACCAGCAGGCGAGGGCAACCCCGCCTCAATGAGCAGTTCTTC.

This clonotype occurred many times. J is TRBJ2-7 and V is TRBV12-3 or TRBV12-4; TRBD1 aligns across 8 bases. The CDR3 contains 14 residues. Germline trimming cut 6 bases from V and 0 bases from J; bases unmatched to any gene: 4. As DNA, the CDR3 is TGTGCCAGCAGCCGGACAGGGAGCTCCTACGAGCAGTACTTC. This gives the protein CASSRTGSSYEQYF.

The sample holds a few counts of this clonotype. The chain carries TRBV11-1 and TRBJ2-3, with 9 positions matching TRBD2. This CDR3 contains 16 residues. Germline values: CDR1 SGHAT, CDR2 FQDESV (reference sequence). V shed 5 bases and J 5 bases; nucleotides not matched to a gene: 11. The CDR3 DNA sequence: TGTGCCAGCAGCGCCCGACTAGCGGAAATGGGAGATACGCAGTATTTT. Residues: CASSARLAEMGDTQYF.

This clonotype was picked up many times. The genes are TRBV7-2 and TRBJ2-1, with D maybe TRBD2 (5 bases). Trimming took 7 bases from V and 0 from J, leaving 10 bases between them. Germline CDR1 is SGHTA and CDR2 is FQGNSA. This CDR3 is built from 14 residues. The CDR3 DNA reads TGTGCCAGCACCCAAGAGGGCTCCTACAATGAGCAGTTCTTC. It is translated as CASTQEGSYNEQFF. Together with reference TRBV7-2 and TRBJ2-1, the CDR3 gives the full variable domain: GAGVSQSPSNKVTEKGKDVELRCDPISGHTALYWYRQSLGQGLEFLIYFQGNSAPDKSGLPSDRFSAERTGGSVSTLTIQRTQQEDSAVYLCASTQEGSYNEQFFGPGTRLTVL.

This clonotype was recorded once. CDR3 nucleotide sequence: TGTGCCAGCAGGCCCCAAACTAGCACCGGGGAGCTGTTTTTT. Encoded protein: CASRPQTSTGELFF. The gene calls are TRBV6-4 and TRBJ2-2; tentatively, D is TRBD2 (5 bases). Per the germline V gene, CDR1 is MRHNA and CDR2 is SNTAGT. V was shortened by 6 bases and J by 4 bases, with 12 bases between the two germline ends. This CDR3 is built from 14 residues.

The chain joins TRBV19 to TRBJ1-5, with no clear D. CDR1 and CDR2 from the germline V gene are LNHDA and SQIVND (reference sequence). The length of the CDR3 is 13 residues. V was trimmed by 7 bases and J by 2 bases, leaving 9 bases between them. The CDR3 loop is CASIDNGNQPQHF. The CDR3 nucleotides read TGTGCCAGTATTGACAACGGCAATCAGCCCCAGCATTTT.

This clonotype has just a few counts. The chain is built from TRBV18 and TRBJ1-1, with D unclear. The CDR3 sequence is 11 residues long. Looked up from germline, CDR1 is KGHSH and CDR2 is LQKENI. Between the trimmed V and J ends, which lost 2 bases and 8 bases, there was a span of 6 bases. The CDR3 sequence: CASSPKREAFF. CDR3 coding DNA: TGTGCCAGCTCACCAAAACGGGAAGCTTTCTTT.

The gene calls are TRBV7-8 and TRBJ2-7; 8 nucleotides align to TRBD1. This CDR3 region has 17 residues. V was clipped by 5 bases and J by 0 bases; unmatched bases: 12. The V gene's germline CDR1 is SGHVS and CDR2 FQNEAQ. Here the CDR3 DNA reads TGTGCCAGCAGCCCAGTACCGTGGGACAGGAACTCCTACGAGCAGTACTTC. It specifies CASSPVPWDRNSYEQYF.

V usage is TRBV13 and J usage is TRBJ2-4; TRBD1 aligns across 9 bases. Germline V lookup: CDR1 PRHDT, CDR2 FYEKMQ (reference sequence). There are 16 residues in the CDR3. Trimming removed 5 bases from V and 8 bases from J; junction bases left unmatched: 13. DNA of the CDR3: TGTGCCAGCAGCCTAAACCCGGGACAGGGTAGGGACATTCAGTACTTC. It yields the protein CASSLNPGQGRDIQYF.

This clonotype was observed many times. Here the CDR3 reads CASSLVFAQETQYF. CDR3 sequence (DNA): TGTGCCAGCAGCTTAGTGTTCGCCCAAGAGACCCAGTACTTC. The chain is built from TRBV7-6 and TRBJ2-5; D is unclear. The ends were cut back, 1 base at V and 1 base at J, with 7 bases in the middle. Germline V gives CDR1 SGHVS, CDR2 FNYEAQ. The CDR3 sequence is 14 residues long.

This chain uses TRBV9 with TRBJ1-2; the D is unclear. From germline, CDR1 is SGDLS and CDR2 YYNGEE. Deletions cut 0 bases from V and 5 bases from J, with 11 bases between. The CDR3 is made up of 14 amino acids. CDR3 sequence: CASSVGSRIYGYTF. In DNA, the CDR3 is TGTGCCAGCAGCGTAGGATCCAGGATTTATGGCTACACCTTC.

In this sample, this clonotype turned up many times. The CDR3 DNA reads as TGTGCCAGCAGCTTATCCGGGACAGGTACCTACGAGCAGTACTTC. Residues: CASSLSGTGTYEQYF. The genes are TRBV7-2 and TRBJ2-7; 8 bases are a match to TRBD1. There are 15 residues in the CDR3. V was pared by 2 bases and J by 2 bases, with 5 bases of the junction left unmatched. Germline CDR1 and CDR2: SGHTA and FQGNSA.

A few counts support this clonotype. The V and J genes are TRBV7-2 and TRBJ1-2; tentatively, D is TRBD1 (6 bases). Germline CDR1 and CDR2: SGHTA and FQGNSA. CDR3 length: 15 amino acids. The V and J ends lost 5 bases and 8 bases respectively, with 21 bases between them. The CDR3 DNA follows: TGTGCCAGCAGCCCGTTTGCGACAGGCCTGGACGGCTACACCTTC. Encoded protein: CASSPFATGLDGYTF.

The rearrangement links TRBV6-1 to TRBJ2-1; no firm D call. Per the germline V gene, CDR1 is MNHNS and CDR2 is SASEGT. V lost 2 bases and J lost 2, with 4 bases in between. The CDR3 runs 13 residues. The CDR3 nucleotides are TGTGCCAGCAGTGAAATTACCTACAATGAGCAGTTCTTC. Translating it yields CASSEITYNEQFF.

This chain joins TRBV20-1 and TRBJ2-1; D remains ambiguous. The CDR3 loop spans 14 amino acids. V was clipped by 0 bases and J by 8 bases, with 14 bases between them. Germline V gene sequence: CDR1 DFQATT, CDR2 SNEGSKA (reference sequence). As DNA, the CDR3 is TGCAGTGCTAGAGAGGGCTATGGGGTCGATGAGCAGTTCTTC. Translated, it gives CSAREGYGVDEQFF.

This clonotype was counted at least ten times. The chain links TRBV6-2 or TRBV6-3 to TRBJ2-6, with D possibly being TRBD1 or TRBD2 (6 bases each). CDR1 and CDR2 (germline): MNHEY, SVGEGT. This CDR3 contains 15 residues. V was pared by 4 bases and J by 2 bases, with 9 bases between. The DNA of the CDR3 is TGTGCCAGCAGTTCGAGGGGGGCTGGGGCCAACGTCCTGACTTTC. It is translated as CASSSRGAGANVLTF.

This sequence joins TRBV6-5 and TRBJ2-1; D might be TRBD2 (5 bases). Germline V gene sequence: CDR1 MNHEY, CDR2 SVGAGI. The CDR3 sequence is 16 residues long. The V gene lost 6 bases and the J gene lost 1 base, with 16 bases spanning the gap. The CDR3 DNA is TGTGCCAGCAGCCCCGGGCGGGTGCCTTCCTACAATGAGCAGTTCTTC. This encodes CASSPGRVPSYNEQFF.

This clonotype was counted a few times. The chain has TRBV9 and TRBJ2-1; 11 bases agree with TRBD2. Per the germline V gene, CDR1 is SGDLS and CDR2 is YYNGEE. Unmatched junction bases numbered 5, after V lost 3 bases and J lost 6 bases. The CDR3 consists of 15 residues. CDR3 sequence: CASSATSGSGNEQFF. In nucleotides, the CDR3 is TGTGCCAGCAGCGCCACTAGCGGGAGTGGCAATGAGCAGTTCTTC.

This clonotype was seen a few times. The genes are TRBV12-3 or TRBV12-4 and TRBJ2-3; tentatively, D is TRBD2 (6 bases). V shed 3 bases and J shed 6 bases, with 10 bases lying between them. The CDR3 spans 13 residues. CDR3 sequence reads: CASSFSGGDTQYF. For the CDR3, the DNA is TGTGCCAGCAGTTTCTCTGGGGGGGATACGCAGTATTTT.

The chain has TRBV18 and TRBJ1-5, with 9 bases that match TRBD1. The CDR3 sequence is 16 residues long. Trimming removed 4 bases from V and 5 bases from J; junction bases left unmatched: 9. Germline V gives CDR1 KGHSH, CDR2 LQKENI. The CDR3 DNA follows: TGTGCCAGCTCACAAGCGTCGGGACAGGGCGATCAGCCCCAGCATTTT. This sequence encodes CASSQASGQGDQPQHF.